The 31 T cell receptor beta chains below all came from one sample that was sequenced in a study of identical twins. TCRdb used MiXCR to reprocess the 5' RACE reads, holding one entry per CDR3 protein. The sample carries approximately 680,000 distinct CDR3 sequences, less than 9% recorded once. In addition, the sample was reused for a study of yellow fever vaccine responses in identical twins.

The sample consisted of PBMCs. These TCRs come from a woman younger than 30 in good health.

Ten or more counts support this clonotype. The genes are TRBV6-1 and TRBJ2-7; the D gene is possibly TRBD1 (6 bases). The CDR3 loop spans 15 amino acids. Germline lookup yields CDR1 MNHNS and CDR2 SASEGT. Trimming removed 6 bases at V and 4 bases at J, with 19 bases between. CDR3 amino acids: CASRTGHHPGYEQYV. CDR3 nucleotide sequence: TGTGCCAGCAGGACGGGACACCACCCCGGGTACGAGCAGTACGTC.

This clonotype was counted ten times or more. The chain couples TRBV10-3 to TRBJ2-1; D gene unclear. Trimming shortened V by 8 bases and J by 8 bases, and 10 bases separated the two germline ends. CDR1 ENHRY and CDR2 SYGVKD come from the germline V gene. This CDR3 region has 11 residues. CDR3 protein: CAIRRIDEQFF. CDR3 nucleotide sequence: TGTGCCATCCGCAGGATCGATGAGCAGTTCTTC.

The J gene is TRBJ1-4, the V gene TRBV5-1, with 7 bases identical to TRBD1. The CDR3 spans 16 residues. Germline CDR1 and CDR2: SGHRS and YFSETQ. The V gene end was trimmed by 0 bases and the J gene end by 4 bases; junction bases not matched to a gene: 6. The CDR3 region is CASSLVAGTVNEKLFF. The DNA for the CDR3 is TGCGCCAGCAGCTTGGTCGCCGGGACAGTTAATGAAAAACTGTTTTTT.

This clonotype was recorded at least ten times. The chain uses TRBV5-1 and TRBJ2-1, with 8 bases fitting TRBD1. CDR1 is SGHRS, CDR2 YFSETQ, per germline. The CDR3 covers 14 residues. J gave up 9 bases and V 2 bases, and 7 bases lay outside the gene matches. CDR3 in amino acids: CASSFAGGEVEQFF. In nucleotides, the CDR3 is TGCGCCAGCAGCTTCGCAGGGGGCGAGGTTGAGCAGTTCTTC. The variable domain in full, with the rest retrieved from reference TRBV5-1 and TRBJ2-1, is KAGVTQTPRYLIKTRGQQVTLSCSPISGHRSVSWYQQTPGQGLQFLFEYFSETQRNKGNFPGRFSGRQFSNSRSEMNVSTLELGDSALYLCASSFAGGEVEQFFGPGTRLTVL.

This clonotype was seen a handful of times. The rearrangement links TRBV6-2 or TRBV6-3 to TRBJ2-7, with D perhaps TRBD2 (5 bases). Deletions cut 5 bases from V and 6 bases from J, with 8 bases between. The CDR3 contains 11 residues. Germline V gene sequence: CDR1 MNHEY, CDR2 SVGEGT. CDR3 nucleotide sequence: TGTGCCAGCAGTCCTAGCTTCGAGCAGTACTTC. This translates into CASSPSFEQYF.

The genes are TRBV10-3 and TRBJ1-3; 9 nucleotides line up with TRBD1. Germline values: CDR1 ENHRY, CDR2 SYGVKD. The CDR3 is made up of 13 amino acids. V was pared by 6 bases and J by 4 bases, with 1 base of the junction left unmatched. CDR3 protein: CAIRDRGGNTIYF. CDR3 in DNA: TGTGCCATCAGAGACAGGGGGGGAAACACCATATATTTT.

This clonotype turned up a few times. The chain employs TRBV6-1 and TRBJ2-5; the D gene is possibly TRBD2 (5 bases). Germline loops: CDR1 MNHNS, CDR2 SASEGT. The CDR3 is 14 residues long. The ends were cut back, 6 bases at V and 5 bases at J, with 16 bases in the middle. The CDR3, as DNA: TGTGCCAGCAGCCTTCTTGGGGAGAAGGAGACCCAGTACTTC. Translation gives CASSLLGEKETQYF.

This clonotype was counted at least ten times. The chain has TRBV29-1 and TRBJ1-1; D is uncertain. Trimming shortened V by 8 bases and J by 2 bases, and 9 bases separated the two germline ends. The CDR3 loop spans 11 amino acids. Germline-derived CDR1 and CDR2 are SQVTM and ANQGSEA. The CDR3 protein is CSLQTNTEAFF. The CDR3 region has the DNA TGCAGCCTTCAAACCAACACTGAAGCTTTCTTT.

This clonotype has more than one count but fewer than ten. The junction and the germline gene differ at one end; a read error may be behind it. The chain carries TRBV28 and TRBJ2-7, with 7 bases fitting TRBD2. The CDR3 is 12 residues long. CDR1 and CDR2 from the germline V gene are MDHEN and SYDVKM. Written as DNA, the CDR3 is TGTGCCGCCCAGCGGGGCGGAACTAGCCCAACCTTC. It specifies CAAQRGGTSPTF.

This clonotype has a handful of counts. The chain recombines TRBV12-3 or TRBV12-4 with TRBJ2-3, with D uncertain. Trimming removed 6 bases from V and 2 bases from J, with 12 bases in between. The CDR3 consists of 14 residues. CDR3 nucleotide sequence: TGTGCCAGCAGAGACGACCAGTTCACAGATACGCAGTATTTT. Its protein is CASRDDQFTDTQYF.

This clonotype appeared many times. CDR3 region: CASSLGTGEQYF. The CDR3 nucleotides are TGTGCCAGCAGTTTGGGGACGGGCGAGCAGTACTTC. The rearrangement uses TRBV12-3 or TRBV12-4 and TRBJ2-7, with D perhaps matching TRBD1 or TRBD2 (5 bases each). Trimming shortened V by 3 bases and J by 6 bases, and 9 bases separated the two germline ends. The CDR3 runs 12 residues.

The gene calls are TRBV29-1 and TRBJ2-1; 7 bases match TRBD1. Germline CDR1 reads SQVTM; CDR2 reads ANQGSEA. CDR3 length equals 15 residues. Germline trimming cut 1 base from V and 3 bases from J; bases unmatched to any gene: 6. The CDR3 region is CSVEGGQSGYNEQFF. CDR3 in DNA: TGCAGCGTTGAAGGGGGACAGTCGGGCTACAATGAGCAGTTCTTC.

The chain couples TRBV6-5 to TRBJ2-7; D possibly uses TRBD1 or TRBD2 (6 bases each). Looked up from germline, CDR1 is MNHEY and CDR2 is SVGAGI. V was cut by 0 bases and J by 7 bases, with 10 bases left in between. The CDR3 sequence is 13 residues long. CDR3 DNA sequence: TGTGCCAGCAGTTACTCACGGGGGCGGGAGCAGTACTTC. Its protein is CASSYSRGREQYF.

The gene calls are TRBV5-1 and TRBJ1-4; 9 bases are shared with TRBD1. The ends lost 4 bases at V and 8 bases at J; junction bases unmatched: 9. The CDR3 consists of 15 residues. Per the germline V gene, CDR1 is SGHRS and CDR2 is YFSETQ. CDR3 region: CASSNPGTGNEKLFF. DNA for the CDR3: TGCGCCAGCAGCAATCCCGGGACAGGGAACGAAAAACTGTTTTTT.

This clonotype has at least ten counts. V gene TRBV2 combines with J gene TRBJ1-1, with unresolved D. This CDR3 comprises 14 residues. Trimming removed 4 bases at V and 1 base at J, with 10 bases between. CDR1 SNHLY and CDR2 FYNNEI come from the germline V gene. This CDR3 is CASSVRLGNTEAFF. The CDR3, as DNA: TGTGCCAGCAGTGTCAGGTTGGGGAACACTGAAGCTTTCTTT. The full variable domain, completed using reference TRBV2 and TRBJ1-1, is EPEVTQTPSHQVTQMGQEVILRCVPISNHLYFYWYRQILGQKVEFLVSFYNNEISEKSEIFDDQFSVERPDGSNFTLKIRSTKLEDSAMYFCASSVRLGNTEAFFGQGTRLTVV.

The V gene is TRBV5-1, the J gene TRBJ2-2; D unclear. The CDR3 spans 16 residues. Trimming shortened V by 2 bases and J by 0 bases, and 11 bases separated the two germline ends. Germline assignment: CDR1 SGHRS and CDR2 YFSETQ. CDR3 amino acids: CASSFRGGSNTGELFF. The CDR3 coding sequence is TGCGCCAGCAGCTTTCGTGGTGGGTCGAACACCGGGGAGCTGTTTTTT. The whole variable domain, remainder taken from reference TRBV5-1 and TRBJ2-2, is KAGVTQTPRYLIKTRGQQVTLSCSPISGHRSVSWYQQTPGQGLQFLFEYFSETQRNKGNFPGRFSGRQFSNSRSEMNVSTLELGDSALYLCASSFRGGSNTGELFFGEGSRLTVL.

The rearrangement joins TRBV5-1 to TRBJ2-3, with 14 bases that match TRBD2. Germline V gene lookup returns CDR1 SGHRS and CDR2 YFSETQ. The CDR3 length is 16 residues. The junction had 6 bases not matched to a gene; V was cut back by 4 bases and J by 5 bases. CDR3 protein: CASSRMTSGREDTQYF. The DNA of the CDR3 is TGCGCCAGCAGCCGAATGACTAGCGGGAGGGAAGATACGCAGTATTTT.

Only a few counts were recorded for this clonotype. The CDR3 region has the DNA TGTGCCAGCAGTCCCATCTCCGCCCGGGGACTAGCGGGGGGCCCTTCCTACGAGCAGTACGTC. Encoded protein: CASSPISARGLAGGPSYEQYV. The chain is built from TRBV6-7 and TRBJ2-7; 15 nucleotides agree with TRBD2. TRBV6-7 is filed as an ORF, its function uncertain. The V gene end was trimmed by 5 bases and the J gene end by 1 base; junction bases not matched to a gene: 18. This CDR3 contains 21 residues.

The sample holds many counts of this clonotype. DNA of the CDR3: TGTGCCAGCAGGCCGACAGGGAGAGAGAACGAGCAGTACTTC. Its protein is CASRPTGRENEQYF. The chain uses TRBV12-3 or TRBV12-4 and TRBJ2-7; 7 bases are shared with TRBD1. The junction had 10 bases not matched to a gene; V was cut back by 6 bases and J by 5 bases. The CDR3 totals 14 residues.

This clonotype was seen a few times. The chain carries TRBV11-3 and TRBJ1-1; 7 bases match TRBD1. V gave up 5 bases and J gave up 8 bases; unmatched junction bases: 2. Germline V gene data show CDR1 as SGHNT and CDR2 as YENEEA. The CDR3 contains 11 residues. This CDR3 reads CASSAGQEAFF. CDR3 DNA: TGTGCCAGCAGCGCGGGACAGGAAGCTTTCTTT.

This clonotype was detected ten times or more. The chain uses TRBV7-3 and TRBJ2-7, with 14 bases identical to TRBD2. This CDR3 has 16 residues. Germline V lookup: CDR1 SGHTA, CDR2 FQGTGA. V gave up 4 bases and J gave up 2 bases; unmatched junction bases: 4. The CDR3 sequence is CASSSGLAGVPYEQYF. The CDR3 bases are TGTGCCAGCAGCTCGGGACTAGCGGGAGTCCCCTACGAGCAGTACTTC.

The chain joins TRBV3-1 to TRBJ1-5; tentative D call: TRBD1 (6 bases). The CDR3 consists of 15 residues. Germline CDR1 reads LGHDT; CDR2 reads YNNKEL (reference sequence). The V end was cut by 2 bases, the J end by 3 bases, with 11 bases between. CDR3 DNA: TGTGCCAGCAGCCAAAATGGACAGATCAATCAGCCCCAGCATTTT. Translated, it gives CASSQNGQINQPQHF.

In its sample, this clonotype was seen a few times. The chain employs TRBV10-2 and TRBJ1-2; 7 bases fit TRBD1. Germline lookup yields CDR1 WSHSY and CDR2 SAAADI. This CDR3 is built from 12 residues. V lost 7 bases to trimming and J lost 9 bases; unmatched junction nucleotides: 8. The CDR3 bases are TGCGCCAGCAATCGAGGACAGGATAGCTACACCTTC. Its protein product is CASNRGQDSYTF.

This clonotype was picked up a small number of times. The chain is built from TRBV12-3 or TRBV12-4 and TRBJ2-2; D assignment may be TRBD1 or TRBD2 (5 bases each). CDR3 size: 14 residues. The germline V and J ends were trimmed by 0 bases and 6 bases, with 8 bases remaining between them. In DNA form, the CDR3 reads TGTGCCAGCAGTTTAGCCGGGACGTCCGGGGAGCTGTTTTTT. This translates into CASSLAGTSGELFF.

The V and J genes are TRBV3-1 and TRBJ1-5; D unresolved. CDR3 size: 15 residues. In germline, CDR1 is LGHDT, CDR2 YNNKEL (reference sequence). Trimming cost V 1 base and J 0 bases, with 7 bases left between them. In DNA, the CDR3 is TGTGCCAGCAGCCAAGGGAGCCATAGCAATCAGCCCCAGCATTTT. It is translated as CASSQGSHSNQPQHF.

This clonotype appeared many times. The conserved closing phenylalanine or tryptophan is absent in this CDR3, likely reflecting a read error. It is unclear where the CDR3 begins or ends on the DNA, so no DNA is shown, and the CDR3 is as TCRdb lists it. The CDR3 sequence: CASSPEMGQGAV. V and J are TRBV5-1 and TRBJ1-1; the table assigns TRBD1, which was not confirmed against the DNA. The germline V gene encodes CDR1 SGHRS and CDR2 YFSETQ. The length of the CDR3 is 12 amino acids, counting both ends.

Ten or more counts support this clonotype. The DNA for the CDR3 is TGTGCCAGCAGTTTAATTCGGGACAGGAGGAAAGAGACCCAGTACTTC. It codes for CASSLIRDRRKETQYF. The rearrangement links TRBV12-3 or TRBV12-4 to TRBJ2-5; 8 bases match TRBD1. The CDR3 sequence is 16 residues long. V gave up 2 bases and J gave up 3 bases; unmatched junction bases: 8.

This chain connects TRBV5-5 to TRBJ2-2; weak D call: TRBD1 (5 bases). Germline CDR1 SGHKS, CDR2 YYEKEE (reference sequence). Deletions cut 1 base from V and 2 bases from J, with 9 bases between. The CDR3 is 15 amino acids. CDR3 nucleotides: TGTGCCAGCAGCTTGTGGCAGGGAAACACCGGGGAGCTGTTTTTT. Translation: CASSLWQGNTGELFF.

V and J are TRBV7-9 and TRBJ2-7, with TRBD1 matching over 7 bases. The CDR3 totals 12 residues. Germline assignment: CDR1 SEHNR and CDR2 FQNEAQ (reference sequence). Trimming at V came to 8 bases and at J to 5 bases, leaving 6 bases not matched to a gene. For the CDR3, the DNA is TGTGCCAGCGACAGGGTTACCCACGAGCAGTACTTC. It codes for CASDRVTHEQYF.

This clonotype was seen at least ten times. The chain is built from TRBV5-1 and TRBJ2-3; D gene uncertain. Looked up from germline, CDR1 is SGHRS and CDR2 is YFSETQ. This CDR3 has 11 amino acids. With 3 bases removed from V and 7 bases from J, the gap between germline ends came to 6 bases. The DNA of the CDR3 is TGCGCCAGCAGCTCCAGTAATACGCAGTATTTT. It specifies CASSSSNTQYF.

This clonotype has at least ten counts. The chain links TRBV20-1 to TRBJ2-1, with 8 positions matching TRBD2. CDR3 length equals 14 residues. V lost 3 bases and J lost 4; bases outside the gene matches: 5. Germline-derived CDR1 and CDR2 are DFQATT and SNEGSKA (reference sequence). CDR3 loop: CSASHGGDYNEQFF. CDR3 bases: TGCAGTGCTAGTCACGGGGGGGATTACAATGAGCAGTTCTTC.